A single sample gave rise to the 4 T cell receptor beta chains below, sequenced in a study of sequential checkpoint blockade in melanoma. Profiled with immunoSEQ multiplex PCR; TCRdb holds only in-frame clones, not every one. The repertoire holds several thousand clones, about three quarters seen once, with 18% in the top ten. Stated treatment: randomized to nivolumab then ipilimumab (arm A) or the reverse (arm B). The sequenced sample was CD8+ T cells sorted from blood (inferred from file names), obtained from a patient given nivolumab and ipilimumab in sequence. These receptors came from a human donor with melanoma.

DNA for the CDR3: TGTGCCAGCAGCTTAGTCACGGGGGGCCTAGACGAGCAGTACTTC. Protein: CASSLVTGGLDEQYF. The chain links TRBV11-2 to TRBJ2-7, with a weak D call TRBD2 (7 bases). This CDR3 region has 15 residues. With 1 base removed from V and 5 bases from J, the gap between germline ends came to 15 bases. CDR1 is SGHAT, CDR2 FQNNGV, per germline.

V gene TRBV5-1 combines with J gene TRBJ2-3, with 7 bases lining up with TRBD2. Germline V gives CDR1 SGHRS, CDR2 YFSETQ. Trimming at V came to 4 bases and at J to 0 bases, leaving 5 bases not matched to a gene. The CDR3 length is 15 residues. The CDR3 region is CASSPSGTSTDTQYF. The CDR3 DNA reads TGCGCCAGCAGCCCTAGCGGTACTAGCACAGATACGCAGTATTTT.

J is TRBJ2-3 and V is TRBV7-9; 12 bases line up with TRBD2. This CDR3 contains 16 residues. Germline-derived CDR1 and CDR2 are SEHNR and FQNEAQ (reference sequence). Trimming took 5 bases from V and 1 from J; bases not matched to a gene: 4. This CDR3 reads CASSVTSGGRTDTQYF. In DNA, the CDR3 is TGTGCCAGCAGCGTGACTAGCGGGGGACGCACAGATACGCAGTATTTT.

This clone was counted only a few times. The chain links TRBV11-1 to TRBJ2-3; D not resolved. V was trimmed by 7 bases and J by 3 bases, leaving 11 bases between them. Germline values: CDR1 SGHAT, CDR2 FQDESV (reference sequence). This CDR3 spans 13 amino acids. The CDR3 loop reads CASTRPGTDTQYF. In DNA form, the CDR3 reads TGTGCCAGCACACGTCCCGGGACAGATACGCAGTATTTT.